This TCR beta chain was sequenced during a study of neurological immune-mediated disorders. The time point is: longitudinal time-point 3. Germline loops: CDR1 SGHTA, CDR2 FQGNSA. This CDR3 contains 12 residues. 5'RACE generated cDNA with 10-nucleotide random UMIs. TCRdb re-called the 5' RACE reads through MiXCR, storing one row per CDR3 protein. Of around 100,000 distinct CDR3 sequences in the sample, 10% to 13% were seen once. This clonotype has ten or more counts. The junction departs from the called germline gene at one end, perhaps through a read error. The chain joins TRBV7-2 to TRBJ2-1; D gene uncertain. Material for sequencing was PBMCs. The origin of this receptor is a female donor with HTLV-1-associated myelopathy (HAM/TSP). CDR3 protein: CASSLSYNEQFF. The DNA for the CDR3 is TGTGCCAGCAGCTTATCCTATAATGAGCAGTTCTTC.